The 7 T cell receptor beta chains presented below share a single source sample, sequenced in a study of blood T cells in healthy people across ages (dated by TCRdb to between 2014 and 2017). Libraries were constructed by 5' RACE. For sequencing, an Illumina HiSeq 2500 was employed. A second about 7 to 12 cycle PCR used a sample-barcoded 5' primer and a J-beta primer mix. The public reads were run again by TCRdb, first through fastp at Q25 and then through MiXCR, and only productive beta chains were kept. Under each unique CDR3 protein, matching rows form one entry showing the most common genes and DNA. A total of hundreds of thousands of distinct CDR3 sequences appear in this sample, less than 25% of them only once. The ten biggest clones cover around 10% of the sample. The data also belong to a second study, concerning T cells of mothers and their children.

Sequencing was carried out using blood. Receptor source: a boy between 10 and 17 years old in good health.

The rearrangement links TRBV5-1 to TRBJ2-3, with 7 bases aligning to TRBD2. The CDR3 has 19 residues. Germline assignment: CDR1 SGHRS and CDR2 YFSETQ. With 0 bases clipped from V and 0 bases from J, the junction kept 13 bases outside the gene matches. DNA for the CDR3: TGCGCCAGCAGCTTGGTCGTCGCGGGAGTGACCACTAGCACAGATACGCAGTATTTT. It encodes CASSLVVAGVTTSTDTQYF.

The CDR3 spells CASSYVDRGNPNYGYTF. The CDR3 region has the DNA TGTGCCAGCAGTTACGTGGACAGGGGAAATCCTAACTATGGCTACACCTTC. The chain links TRBV6-2 or TRBV6-3 to TRBJ1-2; TRBD1 matches 9 bases. Germline CDR1 MNHEY, CDR2 SVGEGT. The CDR3 totals 17 residues. J lost 0 bases, V lost 2 bases, and 7 bases had no gene match.

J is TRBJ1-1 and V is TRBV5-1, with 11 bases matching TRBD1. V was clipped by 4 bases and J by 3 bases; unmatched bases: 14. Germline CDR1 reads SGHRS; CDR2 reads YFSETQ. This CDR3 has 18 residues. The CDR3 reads CASSRGRTGGMLDTEAFF. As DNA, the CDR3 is TGCGCCAGCAGCCGAGGTAGGACAGGGGGCATGCTAGACACTGAAGCTTTCTTT.

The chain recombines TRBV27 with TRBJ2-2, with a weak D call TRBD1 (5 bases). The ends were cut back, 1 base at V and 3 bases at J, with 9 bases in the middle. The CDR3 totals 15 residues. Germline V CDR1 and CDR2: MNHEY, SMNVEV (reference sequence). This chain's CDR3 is CASSLYPGYTGELFF. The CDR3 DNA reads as TGTGCCAGCAGTTTATACCCAGGGTACACCGGGGAGCTGTTTTTT.

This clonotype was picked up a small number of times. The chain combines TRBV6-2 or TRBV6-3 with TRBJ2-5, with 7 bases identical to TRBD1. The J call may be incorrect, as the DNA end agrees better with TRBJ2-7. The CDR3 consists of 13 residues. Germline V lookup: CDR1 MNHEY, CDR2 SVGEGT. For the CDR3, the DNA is TGTGCCAGCAGCTTCCGGGACAGCCACGAGCAGTACTTC. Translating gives CASSFRDSHEQYF.

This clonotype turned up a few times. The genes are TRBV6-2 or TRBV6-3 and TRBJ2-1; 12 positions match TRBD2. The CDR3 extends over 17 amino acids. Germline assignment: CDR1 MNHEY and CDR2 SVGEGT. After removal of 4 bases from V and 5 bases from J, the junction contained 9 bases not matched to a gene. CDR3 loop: CASSSLHLAGGDNEQFF. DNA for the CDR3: TGTGCCAGCAGTTCCCTTCATCTAGCGGGAGGGGACAATGAGCAGTTCTTC.

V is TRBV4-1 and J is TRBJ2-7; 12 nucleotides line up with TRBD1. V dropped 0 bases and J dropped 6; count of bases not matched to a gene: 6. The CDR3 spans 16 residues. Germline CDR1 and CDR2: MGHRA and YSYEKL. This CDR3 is CASSQDQGTGGAEQYF. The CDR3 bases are TGCGCCAGCAGCCAAGATCAAGGGACAGGGGGCGCCGAGCAGTACTTC.